The clone carrying this T cell receptor beta chain was seen at least ten times. What it binds is unknown. One entry per CDR3 protein, called by TCRdb with MiXCR from the RACE reads. The sample yields some 30,000 distinct CDR3 sequences, around 6% seen once. CDR3 length: 14 residues. Germline V gene lookup returns CDR1 MNHNY and CDR2 SVGAGI (reference sequence). J lost 2 bases, V lost 4 bases, and 5 bases had no gene match. This record belongs to a study of human T cells and chemical hapten exposure. Notes on the study in general: Because all patients had alopecia, their immune responses might differ from healthy ones. Expanded TCRs formed significantly more large CDR3 similarity clusters than controls. Sensitizing to DPC left TCRs with a frequency above 1 in 1000 unaltered.

The time point denotes: patch test 3, about 24 weeks after DPC sensitization. The treatment was: therapeutic diphenylcyclopropenone sensitization with weekly scalp DPC. This TCR was recovered from a man under 40 with alopecia areata. Some clones in this sample may be carry-over from other donors' samples. Specimen: whole blood, collected in connection with sensitization to the hapten diphenylcyclopropenone (DPC). The J gene is TRBJ2-7, the V gene TRBV6-6; TRBD1 aligns across 7 bases. Here the CDR3 DNA reads TGTGCCAGCAGTTCTGGGACAGTTGCCTACGAGCAGTACTTC. Amino acid sequence: CASSSGTVAYEQYF.